This T cell receptor (beta chain) was documented in a study of blood T cells in healthy people across ages. The CDR3 contains 15 residues. Germline assignment: CDR1 MNHNS and CDR2 SASEGT. V dropped 8 bases and J dropped 0 bases, with 14 bases sitting between them. A second about 7 to 11 cycle PCR used barcoded and J-beta primers. From the 5' RACE reads, TCRdb called clonotypes with MiXCR, one entry per CDR3 protein. The sample lists fewer than 2,000,000 distinct CDR3 sequences, about 39% occurring once. The authors drew 8 to 10 milliliters of peripheral blood from each donor. This clonotype showed up just once.

The sequenced material came from blood. This receptor was taken from a human donor in good health. V usage is TRBV6-1 and J usage is TRBJ1-5, with D maybe TRBD1 (6 bases). The CDR3 is CASARDTYSNQPQHF. The CDR3 DNA follows: TGTGCCAGCGCCCGGGACACTTATAGCAATCAGCCCCAGCATTTT.